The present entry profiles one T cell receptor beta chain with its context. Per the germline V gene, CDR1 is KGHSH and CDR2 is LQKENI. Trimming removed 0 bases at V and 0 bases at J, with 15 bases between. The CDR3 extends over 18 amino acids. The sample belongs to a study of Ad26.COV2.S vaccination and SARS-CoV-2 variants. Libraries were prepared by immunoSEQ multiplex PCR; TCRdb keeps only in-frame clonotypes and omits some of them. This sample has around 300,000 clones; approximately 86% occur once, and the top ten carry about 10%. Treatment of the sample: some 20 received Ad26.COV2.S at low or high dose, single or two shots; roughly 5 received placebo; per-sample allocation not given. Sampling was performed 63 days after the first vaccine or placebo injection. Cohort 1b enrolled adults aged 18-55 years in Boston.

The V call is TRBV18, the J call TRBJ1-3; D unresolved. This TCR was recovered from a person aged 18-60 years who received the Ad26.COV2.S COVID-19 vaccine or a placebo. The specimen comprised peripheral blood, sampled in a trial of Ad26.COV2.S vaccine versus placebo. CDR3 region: CASSPPGRNVHSGNTIYF. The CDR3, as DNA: TGTGCCAGCTCACCACCGGGGAGGAACGTTCACTCTGGAAACACCATATATTTT.